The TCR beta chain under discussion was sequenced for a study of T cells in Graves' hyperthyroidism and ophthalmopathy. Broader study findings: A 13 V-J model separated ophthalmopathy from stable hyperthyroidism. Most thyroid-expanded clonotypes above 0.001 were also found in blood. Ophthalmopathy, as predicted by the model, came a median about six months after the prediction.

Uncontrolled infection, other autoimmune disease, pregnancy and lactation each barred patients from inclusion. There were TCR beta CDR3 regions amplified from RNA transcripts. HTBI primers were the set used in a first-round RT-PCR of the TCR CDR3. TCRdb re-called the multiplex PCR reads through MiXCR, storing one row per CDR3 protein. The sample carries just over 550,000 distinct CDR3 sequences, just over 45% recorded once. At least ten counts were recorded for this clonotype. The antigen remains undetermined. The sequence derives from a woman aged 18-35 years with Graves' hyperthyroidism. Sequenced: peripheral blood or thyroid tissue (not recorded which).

Here the CDR3 reads CASSPGGDETQYF. CDR3 bases: TGTGCCAGCAGCCCTGGGGGGGATGAGACCCAGTACTTC. The gene calls are TRBV7-9 and TRBJ2-5; 7 bases line up with TRBD2. With 5 bases clipped from V and 5 bases from J, the junction kept 5 bases outside the gene matches. The germline V gene encodes CDR1 SEHNR and CDR2 FQNEAQ (reference sequence). There are 13 residues in the CDR3. Full variable domain (missing parts from reference TRBV7-9 and TRBJ2-5): DTGVSQNPRHKITKRGQNVTFRCDPISEHNRLYWYRQTLGQGPEFLTYFQNEAQLEKSRLLSDRFSAERPKGSFSTLEIQRTEQGDSAMYLCASSPGGDETQYFGPGTRLLVL.